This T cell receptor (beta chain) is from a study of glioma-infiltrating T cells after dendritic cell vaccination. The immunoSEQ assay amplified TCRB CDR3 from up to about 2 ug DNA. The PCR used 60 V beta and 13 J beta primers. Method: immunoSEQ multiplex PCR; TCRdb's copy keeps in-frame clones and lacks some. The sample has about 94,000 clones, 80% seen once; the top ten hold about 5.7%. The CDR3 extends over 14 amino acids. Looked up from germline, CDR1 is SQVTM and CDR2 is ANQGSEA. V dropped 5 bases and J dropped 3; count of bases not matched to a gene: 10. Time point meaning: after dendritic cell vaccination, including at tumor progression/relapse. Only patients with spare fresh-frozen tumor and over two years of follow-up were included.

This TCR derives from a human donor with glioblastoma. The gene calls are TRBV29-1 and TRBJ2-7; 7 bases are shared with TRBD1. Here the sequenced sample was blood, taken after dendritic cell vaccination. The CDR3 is CSVLSGTAVYEQYF. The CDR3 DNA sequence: TGCAGCGTTCTATCCGGGACAGCGGTCTACGAGCAGTACTTC.